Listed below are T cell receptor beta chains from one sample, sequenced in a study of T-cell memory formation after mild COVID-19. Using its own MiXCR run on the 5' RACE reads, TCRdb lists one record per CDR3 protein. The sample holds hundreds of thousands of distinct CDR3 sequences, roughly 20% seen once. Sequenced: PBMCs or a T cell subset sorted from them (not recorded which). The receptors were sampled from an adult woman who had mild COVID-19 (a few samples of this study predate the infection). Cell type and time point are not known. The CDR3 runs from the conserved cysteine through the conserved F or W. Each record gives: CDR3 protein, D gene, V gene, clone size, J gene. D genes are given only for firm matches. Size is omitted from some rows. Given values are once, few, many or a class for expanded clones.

CDR3: CASSSSQGARNYGYTF; D: TRBD1; V: TRBV5-6; size: few; J: TRBJ1-2
CDR3: CASRLGGPYEQYF; D: NA; V: TRBV5-1; size: NA; J: TRBJ2-7
CDR3: CASSQPGQGGWNEQYF; D: TRBD1; V: TRBV4-2; size: once; J: TRBJ2-7
CDR3: CSVVHMTDTQYF; D: NA; V: TRBV29-1; size: few; J: TRBJ2-3
CDR3: CASSYSPLSAGSAQYF; D: NA; V: TRBV6-2/TRBV6-3; size: NA; J: TRBJ2-5
CDR3: CASSLDLGSSGKYF; D: NA; V: TRBV11-2; size: few; J: TRBJ2-3
CDR3: CSVEGGLGGGTEAFF; D: NA; V: TRBV29-1; size: many; J: TRBJ1-1
CDR3: CASSPPSGGPYEQYF; D: TRBD2; V: TRBV18; size: few; J: TRBJ2-7
CDR3: CASSLRPGDYEQYF; D: NA; V: TRBV7-8; size: few; J: TRBJ2-7
CDR3: CSAPYSGNSYEQYF; D: TRBD2; V: TRBV20-1; size: NA; J: TRBJ2-7
CDR3: CASSQPPGELFF; D: NA; V: TRBV4-3; size: NA; J: TRBJ2-2
CDR3: CASSLNGFYEQYF; D: NA; V: TRBV7-2; size: few; J: TRBJ2-7
CDR3: CSAPRLAGTPYNEQFF; D: TRBD2; V: TRBV20-1; size: NA; J: TRBJ2-1
CDR3: CASSSGLAETQYF; D: TRBD2; V: TRBV7-2; size: many; J: TRBJ2-5
CDR3: CATSDLGTSTQETQYF; D: TRBD2; V: TRBV24-1; size: few; J: TRBJ2-5
CDR3: CAWSPSSFYGYTF; D: NA; V: TRBV30; size: NA; J: TRBJ1-2
CDR3: CSARAYRTSSATDTQYF; D: TRBD2; V: TRBV20-1; size: NA; J: TRBJ2-3
CDR3: CASSTYRDQPQHF; D: NA; V: TRBV6-2/TRBV6-3; size: few; J: TRBJ1-5
CDR3: CSAKTGLLEQYF; D: NA; V: TRBV20-1; size: few; J: TRBJ2-7
CDR3: CATSREPGTGISPLHF; D: TRBD1; V: TRBV15; size: NA; J: TRBJ1-6
CDR3: CASSFDRGGTEAFF; D: TRBD1; V: TRBV18; size: few; J: TRBJ1-1
CDR3: CSAIGGTSSYEQYF; D: TRBD2; V: TRBV20-1; size: NA; J: TRBJ2-7
CDR3: CASSPPSRPEQFF; D: NA; V: TRBV11-2; size: NA; J: TRBJ2-1
CDR3: CASSEDRGDAYF; D: TRBD1; V: TRBV5-1; size: few; J: TRBJ2-7
CDR3: CASSLAGRSGSRYEQFF; D: TRBD2; V: TRBV5-1; size: NA; J: TRBJ2-1
CDR3: CASSSRQGANTEAFF; D: TRBD1; V: TRBV5-1; size: NA; J: TRBJ1-1
CDR3: CASSLTGGDYRQYF; D: TRBD2; V: TRBV7-3; size: NA; J: TRBJ2-3
CDR3: CASRPAGTQYTGELFF; D: NA; V: TRBV4-1; size: many; J: TRBJ2-2
CDR3: CASSVGLPDTQYF; D: NA; V: TRBV5-1; size: few; J: TRBJ2-3
CDR3: CASSQEQGGSYNEQFF; D: NA; V: TRBV4-2; size: NA; J: TRBJ2-1
CDR3: CSALSRGPVSYEQYF; D: NA; V: TRBV20-1; size: NA; J: TRBJ2-7
CDR3: CATSDSEDWGDQPQHF; D: NA; V: TRBV24-1; size: NA; J: TRBJ1-5
CDR3: CASSDSSGGARVFF; D: TRBD2; V: TRBV6-4; size: NA; J: TRBJ2-1
CDR3: CASKLQGTYTEAFF; D: TRBD1; V: TRBV5-5; size: NA; J: TRBJ1-1
CDR3: CASSLGLAGMLDTQYF; D: TRBD2; V: TRBV5-6; size: few; J: TRBJ2-3
CDR3: CASSLQGADYGYTF; D: NA; V: TRBV12-3/TRBV12-4; size: many; J: TRBJ1-2
CDR3: CASSLSSRTGGWSNNEQFF; D: TRBD1; V: TRBV7-9; size: NA; J: TRBJ2-1
CDR3: CASSPGTSHEQYF; D: NA; V: TRBV18; size: few; J: TRBJ2-7
CDR3: CASTKGQGGGETQYF; D: TRBD1; V: TRBV5-5; size: NA; J: TRBJ2-5
CDR3: CASSFEGSGSYEQYF; D: NA; V: TRBV12-3/TRBV12-4; size: NA; J: TRBJ2-7
CDR3: CASSRGGSWNNEQFF; D: NA; V: TRBV7-3; size: few; J: TRBJ2-1
CDR3: CASSFWDTEAFF; D: NA; V: TRBV12-3/TRBV12-4; size: few; J: TRBJ1-1
CDR3: CASSWGGPVNEQFF; D: NA; V: TRBV12-3/TRBV12-4; size: few; J: TRBJ2-1
CDR3: CASSVGIGVETQYF; D: NA; V: TRBV9; size: few; J: TRBJ2-5
CDR3: CSANPPGYTGGYTF; D: NA; V: TRBV20-1; size: NA; J: TRBJ1-2